This entry lists 17 T cell receptor beta chains sequenced from one sample in a study of OX40 agonist ivuxolimab in advanced cancers. Profiling relied on immunoSEQ multiplex PCR, and the TCRdb table lists in-frame clones only, not all of them. The sample has more than 65,000 clones; 84% are singletons. The material sequenced was CD4+ or CD8+ T cells sorted from blood, taken in a trial of the OX40 agonist ivuxolimab. Receptor source: an adult with an advanced solid tumor such as melanoma, head and neck, liver or kidney cancer.

This sequence joins TRBV5-5 and TRBJ2-7, with D possibly called TRBD1 or TRBD2 (6 bases each). Per germline, CDR1 SGHKS and CDR2 YYEKEE (reference sequence). Trimming took off 2 bases at V and 6 bases at J, with 12 bases between the two ends. CDR3 length: 13 residues. The CDR3 sequence is CASSFRGPGEQYF. DNA for the CDR3: TGTGCCAGCAGCTTTCGGGGGCCCGGCGAGCAGTACTTC.

The chain joins TRBV19 to TRBJ1-5, with a weak D call TRBD1 (5 bases). The germline V gene encodes CDR1 LNHDA and CDR2 SQIVND (reference sequence). The V gene lost 8 bases and the J gene lost 7 bases, with 18 bases spanning the gap. CDR3 length: 14 residues. The CDR3 is CASLSGGNGQPQHF. The CDR3 DNA reads as TGTGCCAGTCTCTCGGGGGGGAATGGGCAGCCCCAGCATTTT. The whole variable domain, filled in from reference TRBV19 and TRBJ1-5, reads DGGITQSPKYLFRKEGQNVTLSCEQNLNHDAMYWYRQDPGQGLRLIYYSQIVNDFQKGDIAEGYSVSREKKESFPLTVTSAQKNPTAFYLCASLSGGNGQPQHFGDGTRLSIL.

The chain couples TRBV5-1 to TRBJ2-1, with TRBD2 matching 8 bases. This CDR3 contains 15 residues. With V trimmed by 1 base and J by 5 bases, 5 bases remained unmatched. Germline V gene data show CDR1 as SGHRS and CDR2 as YFSETQ. The DNA for the CDR3 is TGCGCCAGCAGCTTGATGGCGGGAGGCGACAATGAGCAGTTCTTC. Its protein product is CASSLMAGGDNEQFF.

The rearrangement uses TRBV27 and TRBJ2-5; D remains unclear. There are 12 residues in the CDR3. V lost 2 bases, J lost 5 bases, and 6 bases lay in between. Per germline, CDR1 MNHEY and CDR2 SMNVEV (reference sequence). This chain's CDR3 is CASSLGSETQYF. The CDR3 DNA follows: TGTGCCAGCAGTTTAGGGTCCGAGACCCAGTACTTC.

In this sample, this clone turned up a few times. The rearrangement links TRBV5-1 to TRBJ2-7; D possibly uses TRBD1 or TRBD2 (5 bases each). V dropped 8 bases and J dropped 2 bases, with 26 bases sitting between them. Germline values: CDR1 SGHRS, CDR2 YFSETQ. The CDR3 has 17 amino acids. The CDR3 DNA is TGCGCCAGACGGGGCCCCCACTGTTTCGGAATACCCTACGAGCAGTACTTC. It specifies CARRGPHCFGIPYEQYF. The whole variable domain, filled in from reference TRBV5-1 and TRBJ2-7, reads KAGVTQTPRYLIKTRGQQVTLSCSPISGHRSVSWYQQTPGQGLQFLFEYFSETQRNKGNFPGRFSGRQFSNSRSEMNVSTLELGDSALYLCARRGPHCFGIPYEQYFGPGTRLTVT.

The chain carries TRBV6-5 and TRBJ1-1, with a tentative D call TRBD1 (5 bases). Germline V lookup: CDR1 MNHEY, CDR2 SVGAGI. CDR3 length: 14 amino acids. Trimming took off 8 bases at V and 5 bases at J, with 18 bases between the two ends. The DNA of the CDR3 is TGTGCCAGCCTCCATAGTGGGGGAGGTACTGAAGCTTTCTTT. Protein: CASLHSGGGTEAFF.

The chain carries TRBV5-1 and TRBJ1-4; D remains ambiguous. Trimming took 0 bases from V and 8 from J, leaving 11 bases between them. Germline lookup yields CDR1 SGHRS and CDR2 YFSETQ. The CDR3 has 14 amino acids. The CDR3 DNA reads as TGCGCCAGCAGCTTGGGGCTTTTTCGGGAAAAACTGTTTTTT. This encodes CASSLGLFREKLFF.

This CDR3 is CASGGLLQETQYF. In nucleotides, the CDR3 is TGCGCCAGCGGGGGACTACTCCAAGAGACCCAGTACTTC. This sequence joins TRBV10-2 and TRBJ2-5; 7 bases line up with TRBD2. CDR1 WSHSY and CDR2 SAAADI come from the germline V gene. This CDR3 is 13 amino acids long. Germline trimming cut 8 bases from V and 1 base from J; bases unmatched to any gene: 4.

This CDR3 is CAWSPDRGTGNQPQHF. In DNA, the CDR3 is TGTGCCTGGAGTCCCGACAGGGGGACTGGCAATCAGCCCCAGCATTTT. The chain joins TRBV30 to TRBJ1-5; TRBD1 aligns across 9 bases. Trimming removed 2 bases from V and 2 bases from J; junction bases left unmatched: 7. The germline gives CDR1 GTSNPN, CDR2 SVGIG (reference sequence). CDR3 length: 16 residues.

The chain recombines TRBV5-8 with TRBJ1-5, with 9 bases fitting TRBD1. There are 15 residues in the CDR3. CDR1 is SGHTS and CDR2 is YDEGEE in the germline V gene. V lost 0 bases to trimming and J lost 2 bases; unmatched junction nucleotides: 0. CDR3 nucleotide sequence: TGTGCCAGCAGCTTGGGGGACAGGGGCAATCAGCCCCAGCATTTT. Encoded protein: CASSLGDRGNQPQHF.

Only a few counts were recorded for this clone. The rearrangement links TRBV21-1 to TRBJ2-7; the table gives TRBD1 as D, unverified against the DNA. TRBV21-1 is tagged as a pseudogene. The CDR3 extends over 16 amino acids. The CDR3: CASSKVGTARDYEQYF. The CDR3 DNA follows: TGTGCCAGCAGCAAAGTAGGCACAGCCAGAGACTACGAGCAGTACTTC.

This chain connects TRBV7-2 to TRBJ2-4, with a possible D match to TRBD2 (6 bases). The CDR3 has 15 residues. V lost 5 bases and J lost 6, with 17 bases in between. CDR1 is SGHTA and CDR2 is FQGNSA in the germline V gene. The CDR3 loop is CASSPGRNGVNIQYF. CDR3 nucleotides: TGTGCCAGCAGCCCCGGGAGAAACGGGGTAAACATTCAGTACTTC.

The chain carries TRBV5-1 and TRBJ2-2, with D uncertain. There are 15 residues in the CDR3. CDR1 is SGHRS and CDR2 is YFSETQ in the germline V gene. V was clipped by 0 bases and J by 1 base, with 7 bases between them. The CDR3 loop is CASSLAAENTGELFF. The CDR3 DNA reads as TGCGCCAGCAGCTTGGCGGCGGAGAACACCGGGGAGCTGTTTTTT.

This sequence joins TRBV18 and TRBJ2-1; no definite D call. Per germline, CDR1 KGHSH and CDR2 LQKENI. The germline V and J ends were trimmed by 2 bases and 0 bases, with 11 bases remaining between them. CDR3 length: 16 residues. The CDR3 loop reads CASSPKTSPSYNEQFF. The CDR3 DNA reads as TGTGCCAGCTCACCAAAGACTTCCCCCTCCTACAATGAGCAGTTCTTC.

The chain couples TRBV5-6 to TRBJ1-4; 10 bases match TRBD1. CDR3 size: 16 residues. Germline-derived CDR1 and CDR2 are SGHDT and YYEEEE. The ends lost 3 bases at V and 6 bases at J; junction bases unmatched: 8. Written as DNA, the CDR3 is TGTGCCAGCAGCTCCGACAGGGGGCAGTCTGATGAAAAACTGTTTTTT. Residues: CASSSDRGQSDEKLFF.

The chain links TRBV7-9 to TRBJ1-2; TRBD1 is a possible D gene (6 bases). Trimming removed 3 bases from V and 0 bases from J, with 14 bases in between. The CDR3 is made up of 16 amino acids. Germline V gene sequence: CDR1 SEHNR, CDR2 FQNEAQ (reference sequence). Written as DNA, the CDR3 is TGTGCCAGCAGCTTGTCGGGGGGCCTAGCTAACTATGGCTACACCTTC. It yields the protein CASSLSGGLANYGYTF. Supplemented by reference TRBV7-9 and TRBJ1-2, the full variable domain reads DTGVSQNPRHKITKRGQNVTFRCDPISEHNRLYWYRQTLGQGPEFLTYFQNEAQLEKSRLLSDRFSAERPKGSFSTLEIQRTEQGDSAMYLCASSLSGGLANYGYTFGSGTRLTVV.

CDR3 DNA: TGTGCCAGCAGCCTAGACAGGCATTGGGTTGGCTACACCTTC. Protein product: CASSLDRHWVGYTF. This rearrangement joins TRBV5-4 to TRBJ1-2; a possible D gene is TRBD1 (6 bases). The germline gives CDR1 SGHNT, CDR2 YYREEE (reference sequence). V gave up 4 bases and J gave up 7 bases, with 17 bases separating them. The CDR3 contains 14 residues.